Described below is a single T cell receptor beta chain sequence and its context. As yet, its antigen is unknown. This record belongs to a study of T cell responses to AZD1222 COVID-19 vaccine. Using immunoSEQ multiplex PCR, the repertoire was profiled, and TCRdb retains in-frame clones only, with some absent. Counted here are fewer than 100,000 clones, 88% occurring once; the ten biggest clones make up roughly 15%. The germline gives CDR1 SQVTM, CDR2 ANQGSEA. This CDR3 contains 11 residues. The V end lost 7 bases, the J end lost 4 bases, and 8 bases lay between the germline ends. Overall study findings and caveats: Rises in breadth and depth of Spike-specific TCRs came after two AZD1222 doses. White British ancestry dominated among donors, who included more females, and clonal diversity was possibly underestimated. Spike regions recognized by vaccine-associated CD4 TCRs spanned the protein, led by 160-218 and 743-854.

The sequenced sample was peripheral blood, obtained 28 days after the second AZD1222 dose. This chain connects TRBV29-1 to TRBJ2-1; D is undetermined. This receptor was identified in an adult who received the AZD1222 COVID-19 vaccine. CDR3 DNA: TGCAGCGGGTCGCGTTACAATGAGCAGTTCTTC. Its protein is CSGSRYNEQFF.